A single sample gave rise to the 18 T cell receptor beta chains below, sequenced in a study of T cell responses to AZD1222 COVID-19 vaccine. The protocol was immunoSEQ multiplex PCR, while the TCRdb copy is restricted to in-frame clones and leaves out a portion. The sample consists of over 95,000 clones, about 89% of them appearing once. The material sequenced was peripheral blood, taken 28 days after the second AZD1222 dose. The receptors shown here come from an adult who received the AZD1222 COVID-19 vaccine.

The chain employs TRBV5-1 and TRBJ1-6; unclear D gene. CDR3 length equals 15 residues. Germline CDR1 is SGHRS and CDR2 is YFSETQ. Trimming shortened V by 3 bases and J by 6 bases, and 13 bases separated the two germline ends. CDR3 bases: TGCGCCAGCAGCTCTGCCGGGCCCTCTAATTCACCCCTCCACTTT. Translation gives CASSSAGPSNSPLHF.

CDR3 nucleotide sequence: TGTGCCAGCAGTCCCCTCGCAGGGGCCAATTCACCCCTCCACTTT. This encodes CASSPLAGANSPLHF. The chain carries TRBV28 and TRBJ1-6; a weak D match, TRBD1 (6 bases). The germline V and J ends were trimmed by 5 bases and 7 bases, with 15 bases remaining between them. Germline lookup yields CDR1 MDHEN and CDR2 SYDVKM. This CDR3 region has 15 residues.

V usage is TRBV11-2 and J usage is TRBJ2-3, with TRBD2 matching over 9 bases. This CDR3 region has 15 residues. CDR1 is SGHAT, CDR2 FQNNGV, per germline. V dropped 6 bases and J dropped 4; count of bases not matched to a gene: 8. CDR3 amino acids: CASRTGTSRPDTQYF. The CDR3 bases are TGTGCCAGCAGGACCGGGACTAGCAGGCCAGATACGCAGTATTTT.

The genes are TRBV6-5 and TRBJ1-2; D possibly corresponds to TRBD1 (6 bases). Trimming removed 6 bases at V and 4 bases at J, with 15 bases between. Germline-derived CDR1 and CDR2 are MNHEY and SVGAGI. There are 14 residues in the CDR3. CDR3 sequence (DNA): TGTGCCAGCAGAGGGGGAACCCTTTCCTATGGCTACACCTTC. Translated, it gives CASRGGTLSYGYTF.

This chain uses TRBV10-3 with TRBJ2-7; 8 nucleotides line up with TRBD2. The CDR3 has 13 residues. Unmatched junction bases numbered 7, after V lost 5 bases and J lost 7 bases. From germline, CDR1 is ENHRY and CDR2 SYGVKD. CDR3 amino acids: CAISSGREGEQYF. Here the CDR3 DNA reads TGTGCCATCAGTTCCGGACGGGAGGGGGAGCAGTACTTC.

The CDR3 bases are TGTGCCAGCAGTTACTCCCGGGACAGCTATGGCTACACCTTC. This translates into CASSYSRDSYGYTF. V is TRBV6-2 or TRBV6-3 and J is TRBJ1-2, with 7 bases identical to TRBD1. The CDR3 consists of 14 residues. J was trimmed by 4 bases and V by 0 bases; bases with no gene match: 2. CDR1 and CDR2 from the germline V gene are MNHEY and SVGEGT.

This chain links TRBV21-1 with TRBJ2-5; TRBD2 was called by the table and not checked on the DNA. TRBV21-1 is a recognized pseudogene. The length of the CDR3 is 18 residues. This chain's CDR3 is CASSNLYSYIPPKETQYF. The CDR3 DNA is TGTGCCAGCAGCAACCTCTATAGCTACATCCCGCCCAAAGAGACCCAGTACTTC.

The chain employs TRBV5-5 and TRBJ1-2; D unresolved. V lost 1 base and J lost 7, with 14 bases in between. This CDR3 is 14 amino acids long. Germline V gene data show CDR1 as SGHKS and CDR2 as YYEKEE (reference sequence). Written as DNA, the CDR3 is TGTGCCAGCAGCTTGCAGGCGGGGTATCCTGGCTACACCTTC. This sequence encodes CASSLQAGYPGYTF.

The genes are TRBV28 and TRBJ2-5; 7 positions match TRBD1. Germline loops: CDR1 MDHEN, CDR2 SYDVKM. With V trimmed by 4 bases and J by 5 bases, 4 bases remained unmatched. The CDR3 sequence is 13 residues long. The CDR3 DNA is TGTGCCAGCAGTTCGGGACAGACGGAGACCCAGTACTTC. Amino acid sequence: CASSSGQTETQYF.

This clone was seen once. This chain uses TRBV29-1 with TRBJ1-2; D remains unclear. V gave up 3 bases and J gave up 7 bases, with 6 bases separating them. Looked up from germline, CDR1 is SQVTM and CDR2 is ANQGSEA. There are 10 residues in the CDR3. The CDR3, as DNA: TGCAGCGTTGACCAAAGTGGCTACACCTTC. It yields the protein CSVDQSGYTF.

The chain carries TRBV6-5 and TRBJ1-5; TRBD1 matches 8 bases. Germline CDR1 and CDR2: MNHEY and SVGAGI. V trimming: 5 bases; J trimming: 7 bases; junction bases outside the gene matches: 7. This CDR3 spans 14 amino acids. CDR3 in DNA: TGTGCCAGCAGTATCCAGGGGGCCGGGCAGCCCCAGCATTTT. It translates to CASSIQGAGQPQHF.

CDR3 in amino acids: CASSLDASGTEAFF. The DNA of the CDR3 is TGTGCCAGCAGCTTGGACGCGTCGGGGACTGAAGCTTTCTTT. V is TRBV5-4 and J is TRBJ1-1; D gene unclear. CDR1 is SGHNT and CDR2 is YYREEE in the germline V gene (reference sequence). Trimming pared 0 bases from V and 5 bases from J, leaving 11 bases between. The CDR3 covers 14 residues.

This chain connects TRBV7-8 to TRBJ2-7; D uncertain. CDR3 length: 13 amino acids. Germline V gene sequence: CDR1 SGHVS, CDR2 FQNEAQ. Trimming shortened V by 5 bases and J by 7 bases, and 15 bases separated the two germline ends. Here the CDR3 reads CASSLVGPGEQYF. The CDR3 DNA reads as TGTGCCAGCAGCCTAGTCGGTCCTGGGGAGCAGTACTTC.

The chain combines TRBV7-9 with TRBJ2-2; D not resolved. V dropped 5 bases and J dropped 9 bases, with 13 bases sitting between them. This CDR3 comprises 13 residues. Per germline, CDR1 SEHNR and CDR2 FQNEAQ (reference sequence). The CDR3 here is CASSPKDVRELFF. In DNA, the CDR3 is TGTGCCAGCAGCCCAAAGGACGTTAGGGAGCTGTTTTTT.

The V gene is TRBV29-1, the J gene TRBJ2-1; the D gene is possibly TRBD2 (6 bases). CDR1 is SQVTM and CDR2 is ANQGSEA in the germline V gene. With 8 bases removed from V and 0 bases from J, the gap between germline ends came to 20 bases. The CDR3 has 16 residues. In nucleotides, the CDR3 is TGCAGCACTCGTGGAGCCGGGAGTGTCTCCTACAATGAGCAGTTCTTC. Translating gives CSTRGAGSVSYNEQFF.

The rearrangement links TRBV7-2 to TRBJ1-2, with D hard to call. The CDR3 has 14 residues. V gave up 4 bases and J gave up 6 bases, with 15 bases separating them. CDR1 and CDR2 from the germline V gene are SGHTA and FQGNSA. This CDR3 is CASSSYIASNGYTF. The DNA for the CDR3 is TGTGCCAGCAGCTCATACATCGCCTCGAATGGCTACACCTTC. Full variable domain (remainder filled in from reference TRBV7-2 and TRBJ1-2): GAGVSQSPSNKVTEKGKDVELRCDPISGHTALYWYRQSLGQGLEFLIYFQGNSAPDKSGLPSDRFSAERTGGSVSTLTIQRTQQEDSAVYLCASSSYIASNGYTFGSGTRLTVV.

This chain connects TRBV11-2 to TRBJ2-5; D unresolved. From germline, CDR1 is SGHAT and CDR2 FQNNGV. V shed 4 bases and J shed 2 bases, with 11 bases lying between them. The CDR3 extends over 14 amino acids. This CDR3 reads CASSSPALQETQYF. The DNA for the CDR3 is TGTGCCAGCAGCTCCCCGGCATTACAAGAGACCCAGTACTTC.

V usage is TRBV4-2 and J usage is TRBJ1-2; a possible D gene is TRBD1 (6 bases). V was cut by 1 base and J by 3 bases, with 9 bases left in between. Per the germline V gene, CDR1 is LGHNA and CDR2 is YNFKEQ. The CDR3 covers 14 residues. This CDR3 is CASSQVQGYYGYTF. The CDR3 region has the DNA TGTGCCAGCAGCCAAGTGCAGGGGTACTATGGCTACACCTTC.